The clone carrying this T cell receptor beta chain was observed once. Per germline, CDR1 LNHDA and CDR2 SQIVND (reference sequence). The V end lost 4 bases, the J end lost 8 bases, and 11 bases lay between the germline ends. The CDR3 contains 12 residues. The data were obtained in a study of patients and donors after allogeneic stem cell transplantation. TCRdb re-called the RT-PCR reads with MiXCR, one entry per CDR3 protein. The profile shows approximately 200,000 distinct CDR3 sequences, 38% of them singletons. The source of this sequence is a human donor who was either an allogeneic HSCT recipient or a stem cell or donor lymphocyte infusion donor (not recorded which). It is not recorded whose cells these are; they may come from a transplant donor. Sequences were obtained from blood, either unsorted or a sorted T cell fraction (not recorded which). The V and J genes are TRBV19 and TRBJ1-2; D not certain. The CDR3 region has the DNA TGTGCCAGTAGTAGGGCGTTATACGGCTACACCTTC. Its translation: CASSRALYGYTF.